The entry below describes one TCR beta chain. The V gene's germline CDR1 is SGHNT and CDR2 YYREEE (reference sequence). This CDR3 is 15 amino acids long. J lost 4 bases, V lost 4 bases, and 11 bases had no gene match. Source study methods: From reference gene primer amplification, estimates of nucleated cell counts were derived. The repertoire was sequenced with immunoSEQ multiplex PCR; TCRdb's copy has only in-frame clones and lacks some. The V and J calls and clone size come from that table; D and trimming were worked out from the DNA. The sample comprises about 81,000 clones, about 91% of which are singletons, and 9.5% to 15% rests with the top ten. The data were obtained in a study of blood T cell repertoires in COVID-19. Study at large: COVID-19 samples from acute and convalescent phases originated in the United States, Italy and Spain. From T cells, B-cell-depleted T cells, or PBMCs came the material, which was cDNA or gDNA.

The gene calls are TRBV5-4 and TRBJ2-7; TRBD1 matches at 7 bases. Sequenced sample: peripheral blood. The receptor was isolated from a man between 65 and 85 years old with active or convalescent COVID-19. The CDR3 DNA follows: TGTGCCAGCAGCGCCGGGACAGCCAAAAAATACGAGCAGTACTTC. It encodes CASSAGTAKKYEQYF.